These T cell receptor beta chains were read from a single sample in a study of cytomegalovirus exposure and HLA in healthy donors. TCRdb's copy holds only in-frame clones and misses some; the assay was immunoSEQ multiplex PCR. Listed are about 74,000 clones; around 7.5% falls within the top ten. Sequenced material: PBMCs. These receptors were taken from a female donor in good health and CMV-seropositive. The CDR3 runs from the conserved cysteine through the conserved F or W. The D gene is left open where the match is weak.

D gene: TRBD2; J gene: TRBJ2-5; V gene: TRBV11-2; CDR3 protein: CASRPKGLAGGQQTQYF; CDR3 DNA: TGTGCCAGCAGACCTAAGGGACTAGCGGGGGGGCAGCAGACCCAGTACTTC
D gene: NA; J gene: TRBJ1-5; V gene: TRBV30; CDR3 protein: CAWSVWGPGGNQPQHF; CDR3 DNA: TGTGCCTGGAGTGTATGGGGACCGGGGGGCAATCAGCCCCAGCATTTT
D gene: NA; J gene: TRBJ2-1; V gene: TRBV15; CDR3 protein: CATSPYGPTINEQFF; CDR3 DNA: TGTGCCACCAGCCCCTATGGGCCGACCATCAATGAGCAGTTCTTC
D gene: NA; J gene: TRBJ2-1; V gene: TRBV6-5; CDR3 protein: CASSYRGNEQFF; CDR3 DNA: TGTGCCAGCAGTTACCGAGGCAATGAGCAGTTCTTC
D gene: TRBD2; J gene: TRBJ2-2; V gene: TRBV9; CDR3 protein: CASSPFAREGGELFF; CDR3 DNA: TGTGCCAGCAGCCCCTTCGCAAGGGAGGGCGGGGAGCTGTTTTTT
D gene: TRBD1; J gene: TRBJ2-5; V gene: TRBV7-9; CDR3 protein: CASSSWTGQVETQYF; CDR3 DNA: TGTGCCAGCAGCTCCTGGACAGGGCAGGTGGAGACCCAGTACTTC
D gene: NA; J gene: TRBJ2-3; V gene: TRBV5-1; CDR3 protein: CASSLDRAGTDTQYF; CDR3 DNA: TGCGCCAGCAGCTTGGACAGGGCGGGCACAGATACGCAGTATTTT
D gene: NA; J gene: TRBJ2-5; V gene: TRBV6-5; CDR3 protein: CASSRQQETQYF; CDR3 DNA: TGTGCCAGCAGTCGACAGCAAGAGACCCAGTACTTC
D gene: TRBD2; J gene: TRBJ2-3; V gene: TRBV7-2; CDR3 protein: CASSLAASGGAITDTQYF; CDR3 DNA: TGTGCCAGCAGCTTAGCGGCTAGCGGGGGGGCTATCACAGATACGCAGTATTTT
D gene: NA; J gene: TRBJ1-3; V gene: TRBV7-2; CDR3 protein: CASSLFSDSRNTIYF; CDR3 DNA: TGTGCCAGCAGCTTATTTTCGGACAGTCGAAACACCATATATTTT
D gene: NA; J gene: TRBJ2-7; V gene: TRBV4-3; CDR3 protein: CASSHEARAYEQYF; CDR3 DNA: TGCGCCAGCAGCCATGAGGCCAGGGCATACGAGCAGTACTTC
D gene: NA; J gene: TRBJ2-3; V gene: TRBV5-1; CDR3 protein: CASRNNHRGDTQYF; CDR3 DNA: TGCGCCAGCAGGAACAATCATAGGGGAGATACGCAGTATTTT
D gene: TRBD1; J gene: TRBJ1-3; V gene: TRBV6-1; CDR3 protein: CASSATGTGVIGNTIYF; CDR3 DNA: TGTGCCAGCAGTGCCACGGGGACAGGGGTAATTGGAAACACCATATATTTT
D gene: TRBD1; J gene: TRBJ2-4; V gene: TRBV19; CDR3 protein: CASSGTGTGEHIQYF; CDR3 DNA: TGTGCCAGTAGTGGAACCGGGACAGGGGAACACATTCAGTACTTC
D gene: NA; J gene: TRBJ1-2; V gene: TRBV27; CDR3 protein: CASSTGRRTPGYTF; CDR3 DNA: TGTGCCAGCAGTACAGGACGGCGTACCCCTGGCTACACCTTC
D gene: TRBD1; J gene: TRBJ1-5; V gene: TRBV18; CDR3 protein: CASSPGGQGSQPQHF; CDR3 DNA: TGTGCCAGCTCGCCCGGGGGACAGGGGTCTCAGCCCCAGCATTTT
D gene: NA; J gene: TRBJ1-1; V gene: TRBV5-4; CDR3 protein: CASSPLAGLNTEAFF; CDR3 DNA: TGTGCCAGCAGCCCACTTGCTGGTTTGAACACTGAAGCTTTCTTT
D gene: TRBD1; J gene: TRBJ2-7; V gene: TRBV19; CDR3 protein: CASSIQGQGIGEQYF; CDR3 DNA: TGTGCCAGTAGTATACAGGGACAGGGGATAGGCGAGCAGTACTTC
D gene: NA; J gene: TRBJ2-2; V gene: TRBV28; CDR3 protein: CASSRGGVAGELFF; CDR3 DNA: TGTGCCAGCAGCCGAGGGGGAGTAGCCGGGGAGCTGTTTTTT
D gene: NA; J gene: TRBJ2-7; V gene: TRBV5-1; CDR3 protein: CASSLAGTTTYEQYF; CDR3 DNA: TGCGCCAGCAGCTTGGCCGGGACAACGACCTACGAGCAGTACTTC
D gene: NA; J gene: TRBJ2-7; V gene: TRBV9; CDR3 protein: CASSQGEGFNEQYF; CDR3 DNA: TGTGCCAGCAGCCAAGGTGAGGGCTTCAACGAGCAGTACTTC
D gene: NA; J gene: TRBJ2-1; V gene: TRBV6-6; CDR3 protein: CASSRGGNYNEQFF; CDR3 DNA: TGTGCCAGCAGTAGGGGGGGCAACTACAATGAGCAGTTCTTC
D gene: TRBD1; J gene: TRBJ1-1; V gene: TRBV9; CDR3 protein: CASNWRDRGLGTEAFF; CDR3 DNA: TGTGCCAGCAACTGGAGGGACAGGGGGCTAGGAACTGAAGCTTTCTTT
D gene: NA; J gene: TRBJ2-2; V gene: TRBV19; CDR3 protein: CASSNEAPRVSGELFF; CDR3 DNA: TGTGCCAGTAGTAATGAGGCTCCCCGGGTGTCCGGGGAGCTGTTTTTT
D gene: NA; J gene: TRBJ2-5; V gene: TRBV6-5; CDR3 protein: CASSVDRQETQYF; CDR3 DNA: TGTGCCAGCAGTGTTGACAGACAAGAGACCCAGTACTTC
D gene: TRBD2; J gene: TRBJ2-5; V gene: TRBV5-4; CDR3 protein: CASSEGLAGQGTQYF; CDR3 DNA: TGTGCCAGCAGCGAGGGACTAGCGGGACAAGGGACCCAGTACTTC
D gene: NA; J gene: TRBJ1-1; V gene: TRBV20-1; CDR3 protein: CSADSHFWAFF; CDR3 DNA: TGCAGTGCCGACTCACATTTTTGGGCTTTCTTT
D gene: NA; J gene: TRBJ2-5; V gene: TRBV4-1; CDR3 protein: CASSQVSVRQETQYF; CDR3 DNA: TGCGCCAGCAGCCAAGTTTCGGTGAGGCAAGAGACCCAGTACTTC
D gene: NA; J gene: TRBJ2-6; V gene: TRBV28; CDR3 protein: CASSSTVSGANVLTF; CDR3 DNA: TGTGCCAGCAGTTCTACAGTCTCTGGGGCCAACGTCCTGACTTTC
D gene: NA; J gene: TRBJ2-2; V gene: TRBV18; CDR3 protein: CASSQQGANTGELFF; CDR3 DNA: TGTGCCAGCTCACAACAGGGCGCGAACACCGGGGAGCTGTTTTTT
D gene: NA; J gene: TRBJ1-1; V gene: TRBV19; CDR3 protein: CASRPRGSGTEAFF; CDR3 DNA: TGTGCCAGTAGACCCAGGGGAAGTGGGACTGAAGCTTTCTTT
D gene: NA; J gene: TRBJ2-3; V gene: TRBV14; CDR3 protein: CASSKRQFPTTDTQYF; CDR3 DNA: TGTGCCAGCAGCAAACGACAGTTTCCCACCACAGATACGCAGTATTTT
D gene: NA; J gene: TRBJ2-5; V gene: TRBV6-1; CDR3 protein: CASSELGGAGQETQYF; CDR3 DNA: TGTGCCAGCAGTGAATTAGGGGGGGCCGGGCAAGAGACCCAGTACTTC
D gene: NA; J gene: TRBJ2-5; V gene: TRBV5-6; CDR3 protein: CASSPAGPRTGETQYF; CDR3 DNA: TGTGCCAGCAGCCCGGCCGGGCCCAGGACGGGGGAGACCCAGTACTTC
D gene: NA; J gene: TRBJ1-1; V gene: TRBV25-1; CDR3 protein: CASRARGYNTEAFF; CDR3 DNA: TGTGCCAGCAGGGCGCGGGGGTATAACACTGAAGCTTTCTTT
D gene: TRBD1; J gene: TRBJ2-5; V gene: TRBV29-1; CDR3 protein: CSVEAGGAAETQYF; CDR3 DNA: TGCAGCGTTGAGGCAGGGGGCGCGGCGGAGACCCAGTACTTC
D gene: NA; J gene: TRBJ1-5; V gene: TRBV4-1; CDR3 protein: CASSQGLQGREPQHF; CDR3 DNA: TGCGCCAGCAGCCAAGGTCTTCAGGGGAGGGAGCCCCAGCATTTT
D gene: NA; J gene: TRBJ1-6; V gene: TRBV7-6; CDR3 protein: CASSLGADSYNSPLHF; CDR3 DNA: TGTGCCAGCAGCTTAGGTGCAGACTCCTATAATTCACCCCTCCACTTT
D gene: NA; J gene: TRBJ2-1; V gene: TRBV5-1; CDR3 protein: CASSLGYPPTGAYNEQFF; CDR3 DNA: TGCGCCAGCAGCTTGGGTTACCCTCCGACGGGGGCCTACAATGAGCAGTTCTTC
D gene: TRBD2; J gene: TRBJ2-7; V gene: TRBV5-6; CDR3 protein: CASKRAGSGLSYEQYF; CDR3 DNA: TGTGCCAGCAAAAGAGCGGGAAGCGGGCTGTCCTACGAGCAGTACTTC
D gene: NA; J gene: TRBJ1-1; V gene: TRBV27; CDR3 protein: CASIKRGFLNTEAFF; CDR3 DNA: TGTGCCAGCATCAAGAGGGGGTTCTTGAACACTGAAGCTTTCTTT